This T cell receptor (beta chain) was identified in a study of T-cell reconstitution after alpha-beta-depleted transplantation in children. Library preparation (for TCRbeta) was performed with unique molecular identifiers. MiXCR was run by TCRdb on the PCR reads, yielding one entry per CDR3 protein. The data show nearly 400,000 distinct CDR3 sequences, with around 21% seen just once and 3.8% held by the top ten. This clonotype was seen many times. V lost 4 bases and J lost 3; bases outside the gene matches: 5. The CDR3 runs 13 residues. Germline CDR1 SQVTM, CDR2 ANQGSEA. The receptor comes from a human donor who donated a stem cell graft to a child with acute myeloid leukemia. This specimen consisted of PBMCs from the stem cell graft donor, obtained from the stem cell graft. The chain is built from TRBV29-1 and TRBJ2-7, with 8 bases matching TRBD1. CDR3: CSVVGQGDYEQYF. The CDR3 DNA reads TGCAGCGTTGTAGGACAGGGTGACTACGAGCAGTACTTC.